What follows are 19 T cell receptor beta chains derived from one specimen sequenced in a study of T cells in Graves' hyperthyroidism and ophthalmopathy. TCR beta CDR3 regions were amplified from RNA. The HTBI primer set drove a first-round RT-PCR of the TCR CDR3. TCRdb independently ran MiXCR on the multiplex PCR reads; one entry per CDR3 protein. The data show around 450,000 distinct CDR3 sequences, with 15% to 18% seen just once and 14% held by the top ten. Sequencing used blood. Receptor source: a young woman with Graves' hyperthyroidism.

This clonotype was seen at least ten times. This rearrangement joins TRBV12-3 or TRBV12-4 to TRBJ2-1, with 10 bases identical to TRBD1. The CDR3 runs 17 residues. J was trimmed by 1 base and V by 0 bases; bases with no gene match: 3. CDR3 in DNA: TGTGCCAGCAGTTTAGCAAGACAGGGGGCTTCCTACAATGAGCAGTTCTTC. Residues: CASSLARQGASYNEQFF.

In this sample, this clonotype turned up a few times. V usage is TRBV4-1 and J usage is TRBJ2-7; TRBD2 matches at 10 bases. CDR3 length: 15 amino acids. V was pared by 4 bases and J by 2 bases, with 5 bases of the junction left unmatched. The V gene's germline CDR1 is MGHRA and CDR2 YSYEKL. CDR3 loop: CASSRETSGPYEQYF. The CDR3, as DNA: TGCGCCAGCAGCCGTGAGACTAGCGGGCCCTACGAGCAGTACTTC.

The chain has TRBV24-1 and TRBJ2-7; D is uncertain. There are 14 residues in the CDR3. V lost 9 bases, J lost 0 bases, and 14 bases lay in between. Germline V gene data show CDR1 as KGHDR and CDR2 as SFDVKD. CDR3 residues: CATSRSGDSYEQYF. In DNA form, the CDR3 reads TGTGCCACCTCTCGTTCAGGAGACTCCTACGAGCAGTACTTC.

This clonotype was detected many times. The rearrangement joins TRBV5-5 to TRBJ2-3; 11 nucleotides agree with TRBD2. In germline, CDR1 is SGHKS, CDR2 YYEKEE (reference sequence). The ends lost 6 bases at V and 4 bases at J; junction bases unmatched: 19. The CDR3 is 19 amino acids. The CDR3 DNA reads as TGTGCCAGCACCCGTTGGAACAGTGGGGCTAGCGGGAGGCCAGATACGCAGTATTTT. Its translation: CASTRWNSGASGRPDTQYF.

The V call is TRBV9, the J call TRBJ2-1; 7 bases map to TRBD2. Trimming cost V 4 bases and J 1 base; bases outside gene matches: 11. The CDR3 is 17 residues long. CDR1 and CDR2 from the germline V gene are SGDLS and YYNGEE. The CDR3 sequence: CASSPPYLAVSYNEQFF. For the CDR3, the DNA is TGTGCCAGCAGCCCCCCGTACCTAGCGGTTTCCTACAATGAGCAGTTCTTC.

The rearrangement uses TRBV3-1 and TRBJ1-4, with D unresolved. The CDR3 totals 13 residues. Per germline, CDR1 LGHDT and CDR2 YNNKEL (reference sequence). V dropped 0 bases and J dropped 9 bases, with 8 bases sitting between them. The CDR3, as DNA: TGTGCCAGCAGCCAAGATCCTGGCCAAAAACTGTTTTTT. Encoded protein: CASSQDPGQKLFF.

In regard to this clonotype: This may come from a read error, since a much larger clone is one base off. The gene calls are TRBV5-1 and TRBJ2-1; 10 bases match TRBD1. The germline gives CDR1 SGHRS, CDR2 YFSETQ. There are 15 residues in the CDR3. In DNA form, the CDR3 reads TGCGCCAGCAGCAAGGGACAGGGGTCCTACAATGGGCAGTTCTTC. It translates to CASSKGQGSYNGQFF.

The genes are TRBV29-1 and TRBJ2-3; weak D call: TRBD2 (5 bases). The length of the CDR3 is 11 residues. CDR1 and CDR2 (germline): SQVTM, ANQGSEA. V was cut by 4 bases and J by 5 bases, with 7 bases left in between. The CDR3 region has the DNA TGCAGCGTTGGTGAGGGAGATACGCAGTATTTT. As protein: CSVGEGDTQYF.

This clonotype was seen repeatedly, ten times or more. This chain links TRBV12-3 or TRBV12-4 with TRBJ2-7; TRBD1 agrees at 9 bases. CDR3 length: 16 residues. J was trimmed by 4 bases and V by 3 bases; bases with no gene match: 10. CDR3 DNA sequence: TGTGCCAGCAGTTTGTCGGGGACAGGGCTGATATACGAGCAGTACTTC. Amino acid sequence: CASSLSGTGLIYEQYF.

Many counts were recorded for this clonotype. The CDR3, as DNA: TGCAGTGCTAGGGCGGGAGGAATAGGGATGGGGGAGACCCAGTACTTC. Its protein product is CSARAGGIGMGETQYF. The gene calls are TRBV20-1 and TRBJ2-5; TRBD2 matches 8 bases. The CDR3 runs 16 residues. CDR1 DFQATT and CDR2 SNEGSKA come from the germline V gene (reference sequence). Germline trimming cut 3 bases from V and 5 bases from J; bases unmatched to any gene: 14.

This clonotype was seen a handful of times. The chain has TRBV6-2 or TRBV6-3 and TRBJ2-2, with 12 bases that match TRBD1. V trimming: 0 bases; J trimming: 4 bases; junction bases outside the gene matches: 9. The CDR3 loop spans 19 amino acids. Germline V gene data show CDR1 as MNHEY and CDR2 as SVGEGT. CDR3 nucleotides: TGTGCCAGCAGTTACTCGATGGGACAGGGGGCCGTCGGCACCGGGGAGCTGTTTTTT. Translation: CASSYSMGQGAVGTGELFF.

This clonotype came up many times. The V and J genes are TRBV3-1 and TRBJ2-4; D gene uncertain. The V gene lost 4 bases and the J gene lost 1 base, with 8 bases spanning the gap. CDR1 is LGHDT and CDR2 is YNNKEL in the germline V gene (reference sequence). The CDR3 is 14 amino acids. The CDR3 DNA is TGTGCCAGCAGCCTGAGATTCGCCAAAAACATTCAGTACTTC. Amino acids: CASSLRFAKNIQYF. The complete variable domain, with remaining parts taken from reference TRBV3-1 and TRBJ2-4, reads DTAVSQTPKYLVTQMGNDKSIKCEQNLGHDTMYWYKQDSKKFLKIMFSYNNKELIINETVPNRFSPKSPDKAHLNLHINSLELGDSAVYFCASSLRFAKNIQYFGAGTRLSVL.

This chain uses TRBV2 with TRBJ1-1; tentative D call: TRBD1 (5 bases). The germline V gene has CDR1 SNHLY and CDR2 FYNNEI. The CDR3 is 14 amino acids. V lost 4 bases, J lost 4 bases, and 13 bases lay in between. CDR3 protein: CASSVLRQSTEAFF. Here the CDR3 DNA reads TGTGCCAGCAGTGTCCTTCGACAGTCCACTGAAGCTTTCTTT.

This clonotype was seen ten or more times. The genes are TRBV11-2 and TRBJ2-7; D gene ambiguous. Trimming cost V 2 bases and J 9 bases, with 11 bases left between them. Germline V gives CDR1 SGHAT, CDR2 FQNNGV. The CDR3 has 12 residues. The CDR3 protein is CASSLSSRRQYF. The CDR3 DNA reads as TGTGCCAGCAGCTTAAGTTCGCGTAGGCAGTACTTC. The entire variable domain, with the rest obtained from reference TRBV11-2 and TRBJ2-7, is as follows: EAGVAQSPRYKIIEKRQSVAFWCNPISGHATLYWYQQILGQGPKLLIQFQNNGVVDDSQLPKDRFSAERLKGVDSTLKIQPAKLEDSAVYLCASSLSSRRQYFGPGTRLTVT.

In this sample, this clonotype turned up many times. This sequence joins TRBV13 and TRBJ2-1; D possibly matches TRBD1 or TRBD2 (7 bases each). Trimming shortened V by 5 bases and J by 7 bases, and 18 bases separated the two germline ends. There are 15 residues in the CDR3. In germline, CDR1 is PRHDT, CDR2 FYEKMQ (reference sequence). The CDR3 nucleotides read TGTGCCAGCAGCCCCGAGGGCAGGGGGGGTAATGAGCAGTTCTTC. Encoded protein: CASSPEGRGGNEQFF. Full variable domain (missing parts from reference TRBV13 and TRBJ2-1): AAGVIQSPRHLIKEKRETATLKCYPIPRHDTVYWYQQGPGQDPQFLISFYEKMQSDKGSIPDRFSAQQFSDYHSELNMSSLELGDSALYFCASSPEGRGGNEQFFGPGTRLTVL.

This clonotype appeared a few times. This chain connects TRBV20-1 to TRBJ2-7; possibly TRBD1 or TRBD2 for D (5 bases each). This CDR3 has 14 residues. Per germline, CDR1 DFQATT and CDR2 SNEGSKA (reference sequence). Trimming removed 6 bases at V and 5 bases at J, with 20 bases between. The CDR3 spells CSAQKRQRADEQYF. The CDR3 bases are TGCAGTGCGCAGAAACGACAGAGGGCCGACGAGCAGTACTTC.

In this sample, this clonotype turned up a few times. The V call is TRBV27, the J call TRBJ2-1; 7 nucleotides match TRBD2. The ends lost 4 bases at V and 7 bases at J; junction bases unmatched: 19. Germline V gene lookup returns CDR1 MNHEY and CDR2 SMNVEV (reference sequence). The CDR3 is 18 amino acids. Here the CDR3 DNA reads TGTGCCAGCAGTTCACTTACTGCGGGAGATACCTTAAGGAATGAGCAGTTCTTC. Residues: CASSSLTAGDTLRNEQFF.

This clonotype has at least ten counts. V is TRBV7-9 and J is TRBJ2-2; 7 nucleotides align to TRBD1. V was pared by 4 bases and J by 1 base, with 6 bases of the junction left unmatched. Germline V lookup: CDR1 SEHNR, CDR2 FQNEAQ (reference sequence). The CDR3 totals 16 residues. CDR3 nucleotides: TGTGCCAGCAGCTCACCTTACAGGGGGAACACCGGGGAGCTGTTTTTT. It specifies CASSSPYRGNTGELFF.

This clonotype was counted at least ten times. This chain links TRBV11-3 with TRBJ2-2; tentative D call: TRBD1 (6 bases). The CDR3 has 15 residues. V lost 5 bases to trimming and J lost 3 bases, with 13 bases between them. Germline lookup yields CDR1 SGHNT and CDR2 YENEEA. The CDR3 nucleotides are TGTGCCAGCAGCCTTGACAGGACCGACACCGGGGAGCTGTTTTTT. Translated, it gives CASSLDRTDTGELFF.